The 10 T cell receptor beta chains below were found in one sample sequenced in a study of blood T cell repertoires in COVID-19. This table comes from immunoSEQ multiplex PCR, and its TCRdb copy is limited to in-frame clones, with some not included. Here the sample spans around 400,000 clones, approximately 91% being singletons. The specimen was PBMCs or T cells enriched from blood (not recorded which). These receptors all stem from a woman in her forties who had been exposed to COVID-19.

The chain carries TRBV7-2 and TRBJ2-3; 9 nucleotides agree with TRBD2. Germline values: CDR1 SGHTA, CDR2 FQGNSA. CDR3 size: 15 residues. The J segment lost 2 bases and the V segment lost 5 bases, leaving 5 bases of the junction unmatched. CDR3 region: CASSPAGGDTDTQYF. CDR3 DNA: TGTGCCAGCAGCCCAGCGGGGGGTGACACAGATACGCAGTATTTT.

The chain is built from TRBV30 and TRBJ2-3, with D perhaps matching TRBD1 (5 bases). Trimming took 4 bases from V and 5 from J, leaving 16 bases between them. CDR3 length: 14 residues. Germline values: CDR1 GTSNPN, CDR2 SVGIG (reference sequence). CDR3 sequence: CAWNRAARGDTQYF. DNA for the CDR3: TGTGCCTGGAACCGCGCGGCTAGGGGAGATACGCAGTATTTT.

This clone appeared once. The V gene is TRBV5-4, the J gene TRBJ2-7; no reliable D call. V lost 0 bases and J lost 10, with 14 bases in between. The CDR3 totals 13 residues. CDR1 and CDR2 (germline): SGHNT, YYREEE (reference sequence). This chain's CDR3 is CASSLAGDNPQYF. DNA of the CDR3: TGTGCCAGCAGCTTGGCCGGCGACAACCCCCAGTACTTC. Using reference TRBV5-4 and TRBJ2-7 for the parts outside the CDR3, the full variable domain is ETGVTQSPTHLIKTRGQQVTLRCSSQSGHNTVSWYQQALGQGPQFIFQYYREEENGRGNFPPRFSGLQFPNYSSELNVNALELDDSALYLCASSLAGDNPQYFGPGTRLTVT.

The chain couples TRBV5-1 to TRBJ2-3; D is possibly TRBD2 (6 bases). V lost 4 bases and J lost 1, with 13 bases in between. Germline values: CDR1 SGHRS, CDR2 YFSETQ. The CDR3 length is 15 residues. CDR3 amino acids: CASSVGSLRTDTQYF. CDR3 sequence (DNA): TGCGCCAGCAGCGTCGGGAGTCTCCGCACAGATACGCAGTATTTT.

V and J are TRBV19 and TRBJ1-2; D gene uncertain. Germline CDR1 LNHDA, CDR2 SQIVND (reference sequence). The CDR3 is 15 residues long. The ends were cut back, 11 bases at V and 0 bases at J, with 19 bases in the middle. CDR3 residues: CAASQAALSNYGYTF. The CDR3 nucleotides are TGTGCCGCCAGTCAGGCAGCTCTTTCTAACTATGGCTACACCTTC.

The rearrangement links TRBV6-5 to TRBJ1-5; 10 nucleotides agree with TRBD1. The V segment lost 8 bases and the J segment 7 bases; nucleotides outside the gene matches: 5. The germline gives CDR1 MNHEY, CDR2 SVGAGI. This CDR3 has 13 amino acids. The CDR3 DNA reads TGTGCCAGCTCGGGGGACAGGGGCCAGCCCCAGCATTTT. Translating gives CASSGDRGQPQHF.

Concerning this clone itself: This sample includes further DNA sequences coding for the same CDR3. The V gene is TRBV30, the J gene TRBJ1-3; D unresolved. The V end lost 2 bases, the J end lost 4 bases, and 9 bases lay between the germline ends. CDR3 length: 13 amino acids. Germline CDR1 is GTSNPN and CDR2 is SVGIG (reference sequence). This chain's CDR3 is CAWSPGGGNTIYF. In DNA form, the CDR3 reads TGTGCCTGGAGTCCCGGCGGGGGAAACACCATATATTTT.

The chain carries TRBV7-8 and TRBJ1-1; 7 nucleotides align to TRBD1. After removal of 5 bases from V and 5 bases from J, the junction contained 8 bases not matched to a gene. The germline V gene encodes CDR1 SGHVS and CDR2 FQNEAQ. This CDR3 region has 14 residues. The CDR3 reads CASSPYRGWTEAFF. CDR3 in DNA: TGTGCCAGCAGCCCATACAGGGGTTGGACTGAAGCTTTCTTT.

The chain couples TRBV12-3 or TRBV12-4 to TRBJ1-1; TRBD1 matches at 9 bases. The junction had 4 bases not matched to a gene; V was cut back by 1 base and J by 10 bases. The CDR3 has 13 amino acids. Here the CDR3 DNA reads TGTGCCAGCAGTTTAGACAGGGGGCCGGGAGCTTTCTTT. Its translation is CASSLDRGPGAFF.

The V gene is TRBV6-5, the J gene TRBJ2-5, with TRBD1 identical over 8 bases. The length of the CDR3 is 15 residues. The ends lost 6 bases at V and 5 bases at J; junction bases unmatched: 11. Germline V gene data show CDR1 as MNHEY and CDR2 as SVGAGI. DNA of the CDR3: TGTGCCAGCAGGATGACAGGGGCTCAAGCGGAGACCCAGTACTTC. Residues: CASRMTGAQAETQYF.